A selection of T cell receptor beta chains follows, all from one sample in a study of OX40 agonist ivuxolimab in advanced cancers. Profiled with immunoSEQ multiplex PCR; TCRdb holds only in-frame clones, not every one. The data show 30,000 or so clones, around four fifths seen once. The sequenced sample was CD4+ or CD8+ T cells sorted from blood, obtained in a trial of the OX40 agonist ivuxolimab. The receptors here all came from an adult with an advanced solid tumor such as melanoma, head and neck, liver or kidney cancer. Both conserved end residues are part of each CDR3. Each record gives: CDR3 DNA, CDR3 protein, V gene, D gene, J gene, clone size. A D gene is named only where the DNA matches it firmly. Clone size is not always given. Where it is, it says once, few, many or a class for expanded clones.

DNA: TGTGCCAGCAGCTTGTCACCAAGCAAGGCCTATGAGCAGTTCTTC
CDR3: CASSLSPSKAYEQFF
V: TRBV5-8
D: .
J: TRBJ2-1
size: .

DNA: TGTGCCAGCAGTTACTCGAGCGAGCAGTACTTC
CDR3: CASSYSSEQYF
V: TRBV6-5
D: .
J: TRBJ2-7
size: .

DNA: TGTGCCAGCAGCTTATTTCGGGGAAACTACGAGCAGTACTTC
CDR3: CASSLFRGNYEQYF
V: TRBV7-2
D: .
J: TRBJ2-7
size: once

DNA: TGTGCCAGCAGCTTAAGGGCTAGCGGGGGGAGGGAGACCCAGTACTTC
CDR3: CASSLRASGGRETQYF
V: TRBV7-8
D: TRBD2
J: TRBJ2-5
size: .

DNA: TGTGCCAGCAGCCAGGAGACAGGGGGGAATGGCTACACCTTC
CDR3: CASSQETGGNGYTF
V: TRBV4-2
D: TRBD1
J: TRBJ1-2
size: .

DNA: TGTGCCAGCAGTGAATTCGGACTCTCTGGGGCCAACGTCCTGACTTTC
CDR3: CASSEFGLSGANVLTF
V: TRBV6-1
D: .
J: TRBJ2-6
size: .

DNA: TGTGCCAGCAGCCTCGCCGGGGGAACCTACGAGCAGTACTTC
CDR3: CASSLAGGTYEQYF
V: TRBV27
D: .
J: TRBJ2-7
size: .

DNA: TGTGCCAGTACGGACACAGGGGGAGGCGAGCAGTACTTC
CDR3: CASTDTGGGEQYF
V: TRBV19
D: TRBD1
J: TRBJ2-7
size: .

DNA: TGCGCCAGCAGCCAGGACAGGGGGCCAGTCGGGGAGCTGTTTTTT
CDR3: CASSQDRGPVGELFF
V: TRBV4-3
D: TRBD1
J: TRBJ2-2
size: .

DNA: TGTGCCAGCAGCTTAGGAGCGAGAGGGCAAGAGACCCAGTACTTC
CDR3: CASSLGARGQETQYF
V: TRBV11-3
D: .
J: TRBJ2-5
size: few

DNA: TGTGCCAGCAGCTTAGTGACAGGGAACAATCAGCCCCAGCATTTT
CDR3: CASSLVTGNNQPQHF
V: TRBV7-6
D: TRBD1
J: TRBJ1-5
size: once

DNA: TGTGCCAGCAGTTATACAGGGGGACTACAAGAGACCCAGTACTTC
CDR3: CASSYTGGLQETQYF
V: TRBV6-5
D: .
J: TRBJ2-5
size: .

DNA: TGTGCCAGCAGCTTTGATCACGTCACTGAAGCTTTCTTT
CDR3: CASSFDHVTEAFF
V: TRBV7-6
D: .
J: TRBJ1-1
size: few

DNA: TGTGCCAGCAGCTTAGAGTTTGTGAACACTGAAGCTTTCTTT
CDR3: CASSLEFVNTEAFF
V: TRBV11-2
D: .
J: TRBJ1-1
size: .

DNA: TGTGCCAGCAGCTTGAGACTAGCGGGGTCCCCCTACGAGCAGTACTTC
CDR3: CASSLRLAGSPYEQYF
V: TRBV7-8
D: TRBD2
J: TRBJ2-7
size: .

DNA: TGTGCCAGCAGTTTAGACAGGGCCAATGGCTACACCTTC
CDR3: CASSLDRANGYTF
V: TRBV6-1
D: TRBD1
J: TRBJ1-2
size: .

DNA: TGCGCCAGCAGCCAAACCCTTTTGGCCGATTACTACAATGAGCAGTTCTTC
CDR3: CASSQTLLADYYNEQFF
V: TRBV4-3
D: .
J: TRBJ2-1
size: .

DNA: TGCGCCAGCACCCCAGGACAGGGAGGGACTGAAGCTTTCTTT
CDR3: CASTPGQGGTEAFF
V: TRBV10-2
D: TRBD1
J: TRBJ1-1
size: .

DNA: TGTGCCAGCAGTTGGGGAGGGACAGGGGGACAGCCCCAGCATTTT
CDR3: CASSWGGTGGQPQHF
V: TRBV6-5
D: TRBD1
J: TRBJ1-5
size: .

DNA: TGTGCCAGCACCGGACTAGCGGGGCTCGGGGAGCTGTTTTTT
CDR3: CASTGLAGLGELFF
V: TRBV11-3
D: TRBD2
J: TRBJ2-2
size: .

DNA: TGTGCCACCAGCAGAGATCGGACTAGCGGGGGGTATGAGCAGTTCTTC
CDR3: CATSRDRTSGGYEQFF
V: TRBV15
D: TRBD2
J: TRBJ2-1
size: .

DNA: TGTGCCAGCAGCTTAGGGACTAGCGGGGGGAGCGATACGCAGTATTTT
CDR3: CASSLGTSGGSDTQYF
V: TRBV7-6
D: TRBD2
J: TRBJ2-3
size: .

DNA: TGTGCCAGCAGCTTAGGACAGGGAACTGAAGCTTTCTTT
CDR3: CASSLGQGTEAFF
V: TRBV7-2
D: TRBD1
J: TRBJ1-1
size: .

DNA: TGTGCCAGCAGTTTATTTAGCGGGGGGGTCGATGAGCAGTTCTTC
CDR3: CASSLFSGGVDEQFF
V: TRBV27
D: TRBD2
J: TRBJ2-1
size: .

DNA: TGTGCCAGCAGCGAAGTCAGGGACACTGAAGCTTTCTTT
CDR3: CASSEVRDTEAFF
V: TRBV7-2
D: .
J: TRBJ1-1
size: .

DNA: TGTGCCAGCAGACGGGACGGCAACTATGGCTACACCTTC
CDR3: CASRRDGNYGYTF
V: TRBV6-6
D: .
J: TRBJ1-2
size: few

DNA: TGTGCCAGCAGCGCACACGGACAGGGTCCCGCAGATACGCAGTATTTT
CDR3: CASSAHGQGPADTQYF
V: TRBV9
D: TRBD1
J: TRBJ2-3
size: .

DNA: TGCGCCAGCAGCCAAGAGGTGGTAGCGGGGGTCTACAATGAGCAGTTCTTC
CDR3: CASSQEVVAGVYNEQFF
V: TRBV4-1
D: TRBD2
J: TRBJ2-1
size: .

DNA: TGTGCCAGCAGCCAGGGGTATGGCTACACCTTC
CDR3: CASSQGYGYTF
V: TRBV5-4
D: .
J: TRBJ1-2
size: .

DNA: TGTGCCAGCAGTTACTCTCTAGCGGGGAGGGTAGAGACCCAGTACTTC
CDR3: CASSYSLAGRVETQYF
V: TRBV6-5
D: TRBD2
J: TRBJ2-5
size: .

DNA: TGTGCCAGCAGTACGTCAGGGGGCCGAACTGAAGCTTTCTTT
CDR3: CASSTSGGRTEAFF
V: TRBV6-5
D: TRBD1
J: TRBJ1-1
size: .

DNA: TGTGCCAGCAGCTTAGGGCTGGGCGGGTACGAGCAGTACTTC
CDR3: CASSLGLGGYEQYF
V: TRBV11-2
D: .
J: TRBJ2-7
size: once

DNA: TGTGCCAGCAGGGTACTCGAGGGGGCCAACGTCCTGACTTTC
CDR3: CASRVLEGANVLTF
V: TRBV6-1
D: .
J: TRBJ2-6
size: few

DNA: TGTGCCAGCTCACCCTTCGGAGATACGCAGTATTTT
CDR3: CASSPFGDTQYF
V: TRBV18
D: .
J: TRBJ2-3
size: .

DNA: TGTGCCAGCAGTGAATCGGAAATTGGGGACAGAACCTACGAGCAGTACTTC
CDR3: CASSESEIGDRTYEQYF
V: TRBV2
D: TRBD1
J: TRBJ2-7
size: few

DNA: TGTGCCAGCAGCGTAGACCCAGGGGGTTACGAGCAGTACTTC
CDR3: CASSVDPGGYEQYF
V: TRBV9
D: TRBD1
J: TRBJ2-7
size: .

DNA: TGTGCCAGCAGTTTGGAGCAGGGGGATCAGCCCCAGCATTTT
CDR3: CASSLEQGDQPQHF
V: TRBV28
D: TRBD1
J: TRBJ1-5
size: .

DNA: TGTGCCAGCAGCTTAGCGGTCGGACCGAACTATGGCTACACCTTC
CDR3: CASSLAVGPNYGYTF
V: TRBV7-8
D: .
J: TRBJ1-2
size: .

DNA: TGTGCCAGCAGCCCGACTATTAAAGAGACCCAGTACTTC
CDR3: CASSPTIKETQYF
V: TRBV11-1
D: .
J: TRBJ2-5
size: .

DNA: TGCAGCGTCCGAGACCACGGGGGGGGAAGCTATGGCTACACCTTC
CDR3: CSVRDHGGGSYGYTF
V: TRBV29-1
D: .
J: TRBJ1-2
size: .

DNA: TGTGCCAGCAGCTTGGTACAGGCGAACACCGGGGAGCTGTTTTTT
CDR3: CASSLVQANTGELFF
V: TRBV5-4
D: .
J: TRBJ2-2
size: .

DNA: TGTGCCAGCACCTCAGGCAGGTTCAATCAGCCCCAGCATTTT
CDR3: CASTSGRFNQPQHF
V: TRBV6-1
D: .
J: TRBJ1-5
size: .

DNA: TGTGCCAGCAGCTCTAGCTTTACCGGGGAGCTGTTTTTT
CDR3: CASSSSFTGELFF
V: TRBV7-9
D: .
J: TRBJ2-2
size: .

DNA: TGTGCCAGCAGCGTAGCTGAGGGCACTGAAGCTTTCTTT
CDR3: CASSVAEGTEAFF
V: TRBV9
D: .
J: TRBJ1-1
size: .

DNA: TGTGCCAGCAGCCCCGCCCTGTGGGGATACACTGAAGCTTTCTTT
CDR3: CASSPALWGYTEAFF
V: TRBV6-6
D: .
J: TRBJ1-1
size: .

DNA: TGTGCCAGTAGTATAGAGGCGTACAATGAGCAGTTCTTC
CDR3: CASSIEAYNEQFF
V: TRBV19
D: .
J: TRBJ2-1
size: .

DNA: TGTGCCAGCAGCTTTGGATTTGGGGAACAGCCCCAGCATTTT
CDR3: CASSFGFGEQPQHF
V: TRBV7-9
D: .
J: TRBJ1-5
size: .

DNA: TGTGCCAGCAGCTCATCACAAGCGAACACTGAAGCTTTCTTT
CDR3: CASSSSQANTEAFF
V: TRBV7-9
D: .
J: TRBJ1-1
size: .

DNA: TGTGCCAGCAGCTCAACCTCTCAGGGGTTTGGAGATACGCAGTATTTT
CDR3: CASSSTSQGFGDTQYF
V: TRBV9
D: .
J: TRBJ2-3
size: few

DNA: TGTGCCAGCAGTTTGGAGGACGGGAATGAGCAGTTCTTC
CDR3: CASSLEDGNEQFF
V: TRBV6-6
D: .
J: TRBJ2-1
size: .